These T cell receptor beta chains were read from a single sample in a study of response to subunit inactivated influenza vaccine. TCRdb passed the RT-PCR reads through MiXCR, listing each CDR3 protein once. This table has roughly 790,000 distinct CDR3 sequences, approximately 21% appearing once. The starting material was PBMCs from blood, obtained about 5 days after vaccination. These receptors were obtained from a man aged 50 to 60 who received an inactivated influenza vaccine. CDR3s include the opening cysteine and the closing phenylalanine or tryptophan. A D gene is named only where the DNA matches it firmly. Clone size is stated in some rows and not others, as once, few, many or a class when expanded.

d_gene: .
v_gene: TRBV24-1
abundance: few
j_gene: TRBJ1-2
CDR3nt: TGTGCCACCAGTGCCGGGACTATCTATGGCTACACCTTC
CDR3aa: CATSAGTIYGYTF

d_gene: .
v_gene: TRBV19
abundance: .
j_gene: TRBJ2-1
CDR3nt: TGTGCCAGTAGAGCCTTGGAGGGAACCTACAATGAGCAGTTCTTC
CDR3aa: CASRALEGTYNEQFF

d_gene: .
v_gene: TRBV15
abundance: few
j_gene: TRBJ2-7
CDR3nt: TGTGCCACCAGCAGAGATTTTTTCTACGAGCAGTACTTC
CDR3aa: CATSRDFFYEQYF

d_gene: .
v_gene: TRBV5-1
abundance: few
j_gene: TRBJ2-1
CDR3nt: TGCGCCAGCAGCCCGGGCCGGAATGGGCAGTTCTTC
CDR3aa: CASSPGRNGQFF

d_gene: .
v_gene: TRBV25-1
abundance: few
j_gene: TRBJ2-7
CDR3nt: TGTGCCAGCAGTGAATCGGGCAACTACTACGAGCAGTACTTC
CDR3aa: CASSESGNYYEQYF

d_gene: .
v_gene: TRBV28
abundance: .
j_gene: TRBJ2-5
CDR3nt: TGTGCCAGCAGTTTACCCTCTATCGGAGAGACCCAGTACTTC
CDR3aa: CASSLPSIGETQYF

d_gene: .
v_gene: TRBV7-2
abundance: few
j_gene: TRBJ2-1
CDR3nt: TGTGCCAGAGACCCTAAGAGGTGCAATGAGCAGTTCTTC
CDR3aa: CARDPKRCNEQFF

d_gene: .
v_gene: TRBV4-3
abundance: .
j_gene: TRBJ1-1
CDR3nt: TGCGCCAGCAGCCAAACCGGGACTTCAGAAGCTTTCTTT
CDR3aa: CASSQTGTSEAFF

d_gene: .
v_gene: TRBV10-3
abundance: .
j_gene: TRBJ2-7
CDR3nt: TGTGCCATCGAGGTAGGCTACGAGCAGTACTTC
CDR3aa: CAIEVGYEQYF

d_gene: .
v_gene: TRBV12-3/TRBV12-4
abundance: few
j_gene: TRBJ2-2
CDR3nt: TGTGCCAGCAGTTTTGGGGGAGAGAACACCGGGGAGCTGTTTTTT
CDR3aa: CASSFGGENTGELFF

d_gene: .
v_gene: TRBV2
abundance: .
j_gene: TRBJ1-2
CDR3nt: TGTGCCAGCAGTATGGGCAGGGTCACTAACTATGGCTACACCTTC
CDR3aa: CASSMGRVTNYGYTF

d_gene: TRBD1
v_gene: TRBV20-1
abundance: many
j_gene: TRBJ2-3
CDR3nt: TGCAGTGCCTTAGACAGGGGGGATACGCAGTATTTT
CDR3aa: CSALDRGDTQYF

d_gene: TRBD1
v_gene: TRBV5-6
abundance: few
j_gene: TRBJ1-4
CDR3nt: TGTGCCAGCAGCCGCGGGACAGGGGCCGCTAATGAAAAACTGTTTTTT
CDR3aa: CASSRGTGAANEKLFF

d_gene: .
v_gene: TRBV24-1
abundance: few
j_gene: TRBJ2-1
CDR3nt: TGTGCCACCAGTGACCCAGACAGATGGGGCTACAATGAGCAGTTCTTC
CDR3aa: CATSDPDRWGYNEQFF

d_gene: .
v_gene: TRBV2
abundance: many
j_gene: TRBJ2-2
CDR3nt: TGTGCCAGCAGGAACAGGGTTTCCACCGGGGAGCTGTTTTTT
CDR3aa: CASRNRVSTGELFF

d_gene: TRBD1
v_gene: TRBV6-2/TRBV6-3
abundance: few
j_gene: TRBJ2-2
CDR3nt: TGTGCCAGCAGTTCGGGACAGCGAGACTGGAGAGGGACCGGGGAGCTGTTTTTT
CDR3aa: CASSSGQRDWRGTGELFF

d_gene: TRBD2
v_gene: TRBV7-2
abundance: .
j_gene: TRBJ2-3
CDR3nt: TGTGCCAGCAGCCGCCGGGCTAGCGGGAGGTGGTCAGATACGCAGTATTTT
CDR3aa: CASSRRASGRWSDTQYF

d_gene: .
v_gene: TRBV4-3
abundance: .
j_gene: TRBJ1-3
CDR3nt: TGCGCCAGCAGCCAAGATCTCCCCTCTGGAAACACCATATATTTT
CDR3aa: CASSQDLPSGNTIYF

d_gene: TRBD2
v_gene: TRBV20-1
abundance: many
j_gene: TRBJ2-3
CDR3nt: TGCAGTGCTGAACGCCGGAGCGGGGGGGTTGGAGATACGCAGTATTTT
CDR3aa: CSAERRSGGVGDTQYF

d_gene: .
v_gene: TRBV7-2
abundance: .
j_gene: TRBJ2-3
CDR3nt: TGTGCCAGCAGCCTCACAGATAATACGCAGTATTTT
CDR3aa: CASSLTDNTQYF

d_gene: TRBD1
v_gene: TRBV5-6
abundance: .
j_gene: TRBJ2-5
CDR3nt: TGTGCCAGCAGCTCCCCCAGGGGGTCGGAGACCCAGTACTTC
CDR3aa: CASSSPRGSETQYF

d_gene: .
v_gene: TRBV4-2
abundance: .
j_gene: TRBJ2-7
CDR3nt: TGTGCCAGCAGCCAAGATATCGGGAGCGGCAACGAGCAGTACTTC
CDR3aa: CASSQDIGSGNEQYF

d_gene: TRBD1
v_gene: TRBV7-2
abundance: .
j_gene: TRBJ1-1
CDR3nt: TGTGCCAGCAAAAGCCGACAGGGGATGAACACTGAAGCTTTCTTT
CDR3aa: CASKSRQGMNTEAFF

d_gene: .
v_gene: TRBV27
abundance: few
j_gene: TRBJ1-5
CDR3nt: TGTGCCAGCAGTTTTAAGGGTTATAGCAATCAGCCCCAGCATTTT
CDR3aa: CASSFKGYSNQPQHF

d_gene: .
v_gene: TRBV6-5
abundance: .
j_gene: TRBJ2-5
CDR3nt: TGTGCCAGCAGTTACTTACAGGCTCCAGGGACCCAGTACTTC
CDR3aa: CASSYLQAPGTQYF

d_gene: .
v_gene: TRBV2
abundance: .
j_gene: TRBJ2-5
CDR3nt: TGTGCCAGCAGTGCAAACAGGGAGACCCAGTACTTC
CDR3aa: CASSANRETQYF

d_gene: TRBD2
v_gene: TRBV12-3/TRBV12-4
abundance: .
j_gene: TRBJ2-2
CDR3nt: TGTGCCCTCCTAACAACTTACCCGGGACTAGCGCCCACCGGGGAGCTGTTTTTT
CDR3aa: CALLTTYPGLAPTGELFF

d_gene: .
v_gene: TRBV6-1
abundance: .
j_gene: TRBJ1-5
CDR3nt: TGTGCCAGCAGGGCAGGTTATAGCAATCAGCCCCAGCATTTT
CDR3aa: CASRAGYSNQPQHF

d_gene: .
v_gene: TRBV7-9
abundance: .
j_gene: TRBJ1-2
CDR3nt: TGTGCCAGCAGCTCCCGACAGAAACCTAACTATGGCTACACCTTC
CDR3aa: CASSSRQKPNYGYTF